The rows below give T cell receptor beta chains drawn from one sample of a study of shared clonotypes between healthy human individuals. Sequencing used immunoSEQ multiplex PCR; TCRdb keeps in-frame clones, though not all of them. Of some 360,000 clones detected, 73% appear once; the ten largest clones hold more than 9%. The sequenced material came from memory CD4+ T cells sorted from blood. The receptors shown here come from a man aged 30 to 45 in good health. Each CDR3 is given with its conserved first and last residue. D genes are given only for firm matches. Only part of the rows carry a size: once, few, many, or a class if the clone is expanded.

d_gene	v_gene	abundance	j_gene	CDR3aa	CDR3nt
NA	TRBV12-2	NA	TRBJ2-5	CASRFRPPGLAGWETQYF	TGTGCAAGTCGCTTTCGTCCCCCGGGGCTAGCGGGATGGGAGACCCAGTACTTC
TRBD2	TRBV5-1	NA	TRBJ2-1	CASSPGTSGRTGDEQFF	TGCGCCAGCAGCCCGGGGACTAGCGGGCGCACAGGGGATGAGCAGTTCTTC
NA	TRBV6-5	NA	TRBJ1-1	CASSYSLGTEAFF	TGTGCCAGCAGTTACTCGCTAGGCACTGAAGCTTTCTTT
NA	TRBV2	NA	TRBJ2-2	CASSHDSAEGGELFF	TGTGCCAGCAGTCATGACTCCGCGGAGGGCGGGGAGCTGTTTTTT
NA	TRBV6-6	NA	TRBJ1-4	CASRAMRGLNEKLFF	TGTGCCAGCAGAGCGATGAGAGGGTTGAATGAAAAACTGTTTTTT
NA	TRBV6-5	NA	TRBJ2-4	CASSYSVRGNIQYF	TGTGCCAGCAGTTACTCGGTGCGGGGAAACATTCAGTACTTC
TRBD2	TRBV5-6	NA	TRBJ2-7	CASSLPSGYTEQYF	TGTGCCAGCAGCTTGCCTAGCGGGTATACTGAGCAGTACTTC
NA	TRBV5-1	NA	TRBJ2-5	CASSLQETQYF	TGCGCCAGCAGCCTCCAAGAGACCCAGTACTTC
NA	TRBV19	NA	TRBJ1-1	CASSFGPGGAEAFF	TGTGCCAGTAGTTTCGGCCCCGGCGGGGCTGAAGCTTTCTTT
NA	TRBV7-2	NA	TRBJ2-5	CASSFLNYQETQYF	TGTGCCAGCAGCTTCCTAAATTATCAAGAGACCCAGTACTTC
NA	TRBV6-1	NA	TRBJ1-5	CASSEATGFNQPQHF	TGTGCCAGCAGTGAAGCCACAGGGTTTAATCAGCCCCAGCATTTT
TRBD2	TRBV29-1	NA	TRBJ2-5	CSVEDWREGGETQYF	TGCAGCGTTGAAGATTGGCGGGAGGGAGGAGAGACCCAGTACTTC
TRBD2	TRBV29-1	NA	TRBJ2-3	CSVDQGRVTDTQYF	TGCAGCGTTGATCAAGGGAGGGTCACAGATACGCAGTATTTT
NA	TRBV9	NA	TRBJ1-2	CASSPNLGGAYGYTF	TGTGCCAGCAGCCCAAATTTGGGGGGGGCCTATGGCTACACCTTC
NA	TRBV10-2	NA	TRBJ1-4	CASSDQVDEKLFF	TGCGCCAGCAGTGACCAGGTTGATGAAAAACTGTTTTTT
NA	TRBV5-6	NA	TRBJ2-2	CASTRTGTGELFF	TGTGCCAGCACCCGGACTGGGACCGGGGAGCTGTTTTTT
TRBD1	TRBV18	NA	TRBJ1-1	CASSPVGTGDTEAFF	TGTGCCAGCTCACCGGTTGGGACAGGGGACACTGAAGCTTTCTTT
TRBD2	TRBV18	NA	TRBJ2-4	CASSPPDGLALAIQYF	TGTGCCAGCTCACCACCGGACGGACTAGCCTTGGCCATTCAGTACTTC
TRBD2	TRBV5-1	NA	TRBJ2-1	CASSFGLAGYFREQFF	TGCGCCAGCAGCTTCGGACTAGCGGGATATTTTCGGGAGCAGTTCTTC
NA	TRBV11-2	NA	TRBJ2-1	CASSRLPPVRYNEQFF	TGTGCCAGCAGCCGACTACCTCCGGTACGGTACAATGAGCAGTTCTTC
TRBD2	TRBV19	NA	TRBJ2-1	CASSQLAVYNEQFF	TGTGCCAGTAGTCAGCTAGCGGTCTACAATGAGCAGTTCTTC
NA	TRBV5-4	NA	TRBJ1-3	CASSDLSSGNTIYF	TGTGCCAGCAGCGACCTTAGCTCTGGAAACACCATATATTTT
TRBD1	TRBV25-1	few	TRBJ2-7	CASARQGAGYEQYF	TGTGCCAGCGCGCGGCAGGGGGCGGGCTACGAGCAGTACTTC
NA	TRBV5-1	NA	TRBJ2-5	CASSRGTGLGETQYF	TGCGCCAGCAGCCGCGGCACAGGGTTAGGAGAGACCCAGTACTTC
NA	TRBV5-1	NA	TRBJ2-1	CASSYTVGQPSSYNEQFF	TGCGCCAGCAGCTACACAGTTGGACAGCCGAGCTCCTACAATGAGCAGTTCTTC
NA	TRBV27	NA	TRBJ1-1	CASSFYSKAEAFF	TGTGCCAGCAGTTTTTATTCCAAGGCTGAAGCTTTCTTT
TRBD2	TRBV30	NA	TRBJ2-5	CAWQRLAQETQYF	TGTGCCTGGCAGAGACTAGCCCAAGAGACCCAGTACTTC
TRBD2	TRBV5-8	NA	TRBJ2-3	CASSLTLAALTDTQYF	TGTGCCAGCAGCCTAACCCTAGCGGCGCTCACAGATACGCAGTATTTT
TRBD2	TRBV10-1	NA	TRBJ2-2	CASTSRALGGTGELFF	TGCGCCAGCACTTCTAGGGCTCTCGGGGGGACCGGGGAGCTGTTTTTT
TRBD2	TRBV11-1	NA	TRBJ2-1	CASSLFVRGFAGGVDEQFF	TGTGCCAGCAGCTTATTTGTCCGTGGGTTCGCGGGAGGAGTCGATGAGCAGTTCTTC